This is a list of T cell receptor beta chains from one sample in a study of blood T cell repertoires in COVID-19. Sequencing was performed with immunoSEQ multiplex PCR; in TCRdb, only in-frame clones are kept and a portion is missing. The sample contains about 220,000 clones, roughly 85% of which appear only once. Sequencing was performed on PBMCs or T cells enriched from blood (not recorded which). The receptors derive from a woman aged 45-60 years who had been exposed to COVID-19. CDR3s include the opening cysteine and the closing phenylalanine or tryptophan.

v_call	j_call	cdr3_aa
TRBV19	TRBJ1-5	CASSEVGNQPQHF
TRBV5-4	TRBJ1-1	CASSFSQGVNTEAFF
TRBV6-5	TRBJ2-6	CASSYSQLPGANVLTF
TRBV28	TRBJ1-5	CASSLSGGHQPQHF
TRBV7-9	TRBJ1-1	CASSILNGNTEAFF
TRBV19	TRBJ1-2	CASTLGQANYGYTF
TRBV10-3	TRBJ2-2	CAISDSSQGGELFF
TRBV11-1	TRBJ2-5	CASSFPGGETQYF
TRBV12-5	TRBJ2-2	CASGLLNTGELFF
TRBV20-1	TRBJ1-3	CSASPGGTGNTIYF
TRBV2	TRBJ2-2	CASSLSSDTGELFF
TRBV7-6	TRBJ2-5	CASRTSGGAGETQYF
TRBV19	TRBJ1-2	CATGLGGWSSGYTF
TRBV6-5	TRBJ1-2	CASSPGQAYGYTF
TRBV5-8	TRBJ1-1	CASSPYRDRGVNTEAFF
TRBV15	TRBJ1-6	CATSREARMDSPLHF
TRBV5-1	TRBJ2-7	CASSLPLRLAGGSSSYEQYF
TRBV3-1/TRBV3-2	TRBJ1-4	CASSRRASGSEKLFF
TRBV2	TRBJ2-1	CASSVRTGGGDEQFF
TRBV7-8	TRBJ1-4	CASRPDRGSYKLFF
TRBV6-5	TRBJ1-4	CASRGQRTTNEKLFF